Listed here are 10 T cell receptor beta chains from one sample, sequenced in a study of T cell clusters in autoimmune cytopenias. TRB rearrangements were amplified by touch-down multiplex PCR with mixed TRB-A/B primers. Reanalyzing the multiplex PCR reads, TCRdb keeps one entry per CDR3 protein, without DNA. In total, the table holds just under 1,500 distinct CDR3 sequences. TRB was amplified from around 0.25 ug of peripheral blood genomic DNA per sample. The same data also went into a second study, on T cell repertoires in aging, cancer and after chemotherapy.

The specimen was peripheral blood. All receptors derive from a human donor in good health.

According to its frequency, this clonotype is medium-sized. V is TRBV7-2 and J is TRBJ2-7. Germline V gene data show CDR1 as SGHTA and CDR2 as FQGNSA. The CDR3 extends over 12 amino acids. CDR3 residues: CASSSSLDEQYF.

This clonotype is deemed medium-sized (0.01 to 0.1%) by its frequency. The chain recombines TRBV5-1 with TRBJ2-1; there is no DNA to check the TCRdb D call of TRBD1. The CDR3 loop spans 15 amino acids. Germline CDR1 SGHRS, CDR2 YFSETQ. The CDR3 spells CASSLVGQGGNEQFF.

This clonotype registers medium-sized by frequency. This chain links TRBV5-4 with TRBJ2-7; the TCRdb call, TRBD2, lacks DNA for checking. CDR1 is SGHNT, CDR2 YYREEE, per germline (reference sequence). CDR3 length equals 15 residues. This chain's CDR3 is CASSPGGYSSYEQYF.

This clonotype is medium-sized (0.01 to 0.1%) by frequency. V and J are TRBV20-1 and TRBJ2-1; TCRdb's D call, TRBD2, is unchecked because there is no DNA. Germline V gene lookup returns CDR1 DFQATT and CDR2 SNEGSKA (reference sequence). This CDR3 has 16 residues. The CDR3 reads CSARDLVGGGFNEQFF.

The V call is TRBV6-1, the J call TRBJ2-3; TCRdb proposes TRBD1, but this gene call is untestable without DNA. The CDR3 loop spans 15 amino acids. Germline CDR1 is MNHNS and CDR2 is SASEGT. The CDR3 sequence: CASSEGGQGADTQYF.

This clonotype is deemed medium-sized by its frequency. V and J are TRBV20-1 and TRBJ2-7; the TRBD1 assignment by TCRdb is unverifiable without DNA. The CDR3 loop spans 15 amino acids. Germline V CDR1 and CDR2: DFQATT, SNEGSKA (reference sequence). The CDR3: CSARVGGRGNNEQYF.

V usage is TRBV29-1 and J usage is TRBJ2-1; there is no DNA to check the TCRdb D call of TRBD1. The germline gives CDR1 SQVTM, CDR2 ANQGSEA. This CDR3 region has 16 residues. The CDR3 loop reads CSVGEAPQSSYNEQFF.

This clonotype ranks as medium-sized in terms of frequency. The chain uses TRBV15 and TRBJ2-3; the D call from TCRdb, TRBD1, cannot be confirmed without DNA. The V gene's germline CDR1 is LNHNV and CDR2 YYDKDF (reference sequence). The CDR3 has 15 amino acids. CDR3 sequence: CATKFKRGGTDTQYF.

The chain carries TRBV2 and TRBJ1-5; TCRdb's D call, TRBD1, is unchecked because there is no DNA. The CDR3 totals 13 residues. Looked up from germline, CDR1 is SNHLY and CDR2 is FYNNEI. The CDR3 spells CASNRGGNQPQHF.

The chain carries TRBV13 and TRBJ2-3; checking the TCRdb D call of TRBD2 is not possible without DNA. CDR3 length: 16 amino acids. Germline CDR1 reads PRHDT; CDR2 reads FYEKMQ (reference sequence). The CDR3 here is CASSSTSGGSAGRQYF.